Below, 18 T cell receptor beta chains from the same sample are listed, as sequenced in a study of cytomegalovirus exposure and HLA in healthy donors. Researchers ran the PCR with 60 Vbeta and 13 Jbeta primers. Produced via immunoSEQ multiplex PCR; TCRdb's table is partial and in-frame only. The sample lists about 140,000 clones, 80% occurring once. The sample consisted of PBMCs. The receptors derive from a male donor in good health and CMV-seronegative.

This chain links TRBV19 with TRBJ2-2; possible D gene TRBD2, 5 bases. The CDR3 is made up of 14 amino acids. Germline V gene data show CDR1 as LNHDA and CDR2 as SQIVND (reference sequence). Trimming shortened V by 3 bases and J by 6 bases, and 11 bases separated the two germline ends. The DNA for the CDR3 is TGTGCCAGTAGTATTCTGGCGGGCTCCGGGGAGCTGTTTTTT. This sequence encodes CASSILAGSGELFF.

The V call is TRBV7-2, the J call TRBJ2-2; 7 bases match TRBD2. J was trimmed by 8 bases and V by 5 bases; bases with no gene match: 8. The CDR3 is made up of 14 amino acids. Germline CDR1 reads SGHTA; CDR2 reads FQGNSA. Written as DNA, the CDR3 is TGTGCCAGCAGCCCACGGACTAGTTGGGGGGAGCTGTTTTTT. Translating gives CASSPRTSWGELFF.

The chain couples TRBV28 to TRBJ2-2; 9 bases line up with TRBD1. CDR1 and CDR2 from the germline V gene are MDHEN and SYDVKM. V lost 4 bases, J lost 5 bases, and 8 bases stayed unmatched. The CDR3 covers 16 residues. The CDR3 nucleotides read TGTGCCAGCAGTTCATGGGACAGGGCTAAAACCGGGGAGCTGTTTTTT. Translated: CASSSWDRAKTGELFF.

The V call is TRBV28, the J call TRBJ1-3, with no clear D. Germline V gives CDR1 MDHEN, CDR2 SYDVKM. The CDR3 spans 14 residues. With 8 bases removed from V and 0 bases from J, the gap between germline ends came to 11 bases. Written as DNA, the CDR3 is TGTGCCAGCCTTCCGGGAGGCTCTGGAAACACCATATATTTT. Translated: CASLPGGSGNTIYF.

V is TRBV7-9 and J is TRBJ1-1; 7 nucleotides agree with TRBD1. The germline gives CDR1 SEHNR, CDR2 FQNEAQ (reference sequence). With V trimmed by 5 bases and J by 2 bases, 11 bases remained unmatched. The CDR3 runs to 16 residues. The CDR3 sequence: CASSPGRGQQNTEAFF. DNA for the CDR3: TGTGCCAGCAGCCCAGGTAGGGGGCAGCAAAACACTGAAGCTTTCTTT. The full variable domain, with the rest looked up from reference TRBV7-9 and TRBJ1-1, is DTGVSQNPRHKITKRGQNVTFRCDPISEHNRLYWYRQTLGQGPEFLTYFQNEAQLEKSRLLSDRFSAERPKGSFSTLEIQRTEQGDSAMYLCASSPGRGQQNTEAFFGQGTRLTVV.

The rearrangement uses TRBV19 and TRBJ2-3, with TRBD1 matching over 9 bases. With 3 bases clipped from V and 3 bases from J, the junction kept 7 bases outside the gene matches. Looked up from germline, CDR1 is LNHDA and CDR2 is SQIVND (reference sequence). CDR3 length: 16 amino acids. CDR3 residues: CASSMDRGWLTDTQYF. The DNA for the CDR3 is TGTGCCAGTAGTATGGACAGGGGATGGTTGACAGATACGCAGTATTTT.

This clone was seen only once. This chain connects TRBV29-1 to TRBJ2-3; possibly TRBD1 for D (5 bases). Germline V gene data show CDR1 as SQVTM and CDR2 as ANQGSEA. Trimming shortened V by 3 bases and J by 3 bases, and 10 bases separated the two germline ends. This CDR3 has 13 amino acids. This chain's CDR3 is CSVDEPGTDTQYF. CDR3 coding DNA: TGCAGCGTTGACGAACCAGGGACAGATACGCAGTATTTT.

V and J are TRBV7-9 and TRBJ2-3, with a possible D match to TRBD1 (5 bases). The CDR3 has 14 residues. Looked up from germline, CDR1 is SEHNR and CDR2 is FQNEAQ (reference sequence). Trimming took off 2 bases at V and 6 bases at J, with 12 bases between the two ends. In nucleotides, the CDR3 is TGTGCCAGCAGCTTAAGTCTCCAGGGCGATACGCAGTATTTT. Its protein product is CASSLSLQGDTQYF.

This chain links TRBV29-1 with TRBJ2-1; D is possibly TRBD2 (7 bases). Trimming took off 5 bases at V and 5 bases at J, with 13 bases between the two ends. The CDR3 length is 13 residues. Germline lookup yields CDR1 SQVTM and CDR2 ANQGSEA. The CDR3 protein is CSVRGGSNNEQFF. The CDR3 DNA follows: TGCAGCGTTCGCGGGGGCTCAAACAATGAGCAGTTCTTC.

The J gene is TRBJ1-1, the V gene TRBV10-3; the D is unclear. V gave up 2 bases and J gave up 0 bases, with 7 bases separating them. Germline lookup yields CDR1 ENHRY and CDR2 SYGVKD. This CDR3 has 14 residues. Here the CDR3 reads CAISERGMNTEAFF. CDR3 bases: TGTGCCATCAGTGAGCGGGGAATGAACACTGAAGCTTTCTTT.

On this clone: This sample also contains other DNA sequences that code for the same CDR3. V gene TRBV28 combines with J gene TRBJ1-2; weak D call: TRBD1 (6 bases). Between the trimmed V and J ends, which lost 2 bases and 5 bases, there was a span of 6 bases. Germline assignment: CDR1 MDHEN and CDR2 SYDVKM. The CDR3 length is 12 residues. CDR3 in DNA: TGTGCCAGCAGTTTAAGGGGGTATGGCTACACCTTC. Encoded protein: CASSLRGYGYTF.

V gene TRBV5-1 combines with J gene TRBJ1-2; D call uncertain. The V end lost 3 bases, the J end lost 8 bases, and 23 bases lay between the germline ends. This CDR3 spans 16 amino acids. Germline CDR1 reads SGHRS; CDR2 reads YFSETQ. CDR3 region: CASSSQGGGSLEGYTF. CDR3 DNA sequence: TGCGCCAGCAGCTCCCAAGGTGGAGGCAGTCTAGAGGGCTACACCTTC.

The chain uses TRBV5-1 and TRBJ1-4, with 8 bases fitting TRBD1. This CDR3 is 15 amino acids long. V lost 1 base and J lost 7; bases outside the gene matches: 6. Looked up from germline, CDR1 is SGHRS and CDR2 is YFSETQ. Written as DNA, the CDR3 is TGCGCCAGCAGCTTGCCAGGGGGCGGGGGTGAAAAACTGTTTTTT. It translates to CASSLPGGGGEKLFF.

In its sample, this clone was seen a few times. The J gene is TRBJ1-2, the V gene TRBV5-6; TRBD1 matches 8 bases. This CDR3 region has 15 residues. V lost 4 bases to trimming and J lost 8 bases; unmatched junction nucleotides: 13. The V gene's germline CDR1 is SGHDT and CDR2 YYEEEE. The CDR3 nucleotides read TGTGCCAGCAGCCATCGGGACAGGAGGATGGACGGCTACACCTTC. Translating it yields CASSHRDRRMDGYTF.

This clone was detected only once. The chain has TRBV5-6 and TRBJ1-5, with TRBD1 identical over 11 bases. CDR3 length: 15 residues. Germline V gene lookup returns CDR1 SGHDT and CDR2 YYEEEE. The J segment lost 8 bases and the V segment lost 5 bases, leaving 9 bases of the junction unmatched. For the CDR3, the DNA is TGTGCCAGCAGTAAGGACAGGGGGCTGTCGGAGCCCCAGCATTTT. Protein: CASSKDRGLSEPQHF. Filled out from reference TRBV5-6 and TRBJ1-5, the complete variable domain reads DAGVTQSPTHLIKTRGQQVTLRCSPKSGHDTVSWYQQALGQGPQFIFQYYEEEERQRGNFPDRFSGHQFPNYSSELNVNALLLGDSALYLCASSKDRGLSEPQHFGDGTRLSIL.

V gene TRBV28 combines with J gene TRBJ2-1; the match to TRBD2 covers 7 bases. V shed 2 bases and J 8 bases; nucleotides not matched to a gene: 6. Germline lookup yields CDR1 MDHEN and CDR2 SYDVKM. The CDR3 length is 14 residues. The CDR3 DNA sequence: TGTGCCAGCAGTTTAATCGCGGGGGTTGATGAGCAGTTCTTC. Amino acids: CASSLIAGVDEQFF.

This clone was seen once. The chain is built from TRBV13 and TRBJ2-1, with D perhaps TRBD2 (5 bases). Germline V gene lookup returns CDR1 PRHDT and CDR2 FYEKMQ (reference sequence). V lost 0 bases to trimming and J lost 7 bases, with 10 bases between them. CDR3 length: 14 amino acids. The CDR3 protein is CASSLGRRWNEQFF. DNA of the CDR3: TGTGCCAGCAGCTTAGGGAGGAGGTGGAATGAGCAGTTCTTC.

The J gene is TRBJ1-3, the V gene TRBV27; a weak D match, TRBD1 (5 bases). Germline V lookup: CDR1 MNHEY, CDR2 SMNVEV (reference sequence). V was clipped by 5 bases and J by 0 bases, with 11 bases between them. The CDR3 is made up of 15 amino acids. CDR3 coding DNA: TGTGCCAGCAGTCCTATGACAGTCTCTGGAAACACCATATATTTT. It codes for CASSPMTVSGNTIYF.